This T cell receptor beta chain was observed in a study of blood T cell repertoires in COVID-19. The CDR3 sequence is 14 residues long. J lost 11 bases, V lost 4 bases, and 10 bases had no gene match. From germline, CDR1 is SGHRS and CDR2 YFSETQ. In the authors' workflow: Amplification of reference gene primers was used by the study to estimate nucleated cell counts. Some clones are missing from TCRdb's copy, which holds only in-frame ones; the method was immunoSEQ multiplex PCR. Clone size and V and J calls were adopted from that table, with D and trimming inferred from the DNA. Of about 78,000 clones listed, about three quarters are singletons.

This TCR was sampled from a human donor in a cohort sampled during active COVID-19. This chain uses TRBV5-1 with TRBJ1-1; 11 nucleotides line up with TRBD1. Source material: peripheral blood. As DNA, the CDR3 is TGCGCCAGCAGCGGCGGACAGGGGGCGTCCAAGGCTTTCTTT. This gives the protein CASSGGQGASKAFF.